These T cell receptor beta chains were read from a single sample in a study of OX40 agonist ivuxolimab in advanced cancers. The protocol was immunoSEQ multiplex PCR, while the TCRdb copy is restricted to in-frame clones and leaves out a portion. The sample carries over 60,000 clones, about four fifths recorded once. Specimen: CD4+ or CD8+ T cells sorted from blood, collected in a trial of the OX40 agonist ivuxolimab. The receptor set was obtained from an adult with an advanced solid tumor such as melanoma, head and neck, liver or kidney cancer. CDR3s include the opening cysteine and the closing phenylalanine or tryptophan. Fields, in order: CDR3 protein, CDR3 DNA, V gene, D gene, J gene, clone size. A D gene is named only where the DNA matches it firmly. Only some rows state a clone size, as once, few, many or a class for expanded clones.

CDR3: CASTGGGASQPQHF; DNA: TGTGCCAGCACCGGCGGGGGAGCAAGTCAGCCCCAGCATTTT; V: TRBV28; D: -; J: TRBJ1-5; size: -
CDR3: CATSRVLGNQPQHF; DNA: TGTGCCACCAGCAGAGTGCTGGGGAATCAGCCCCAGCATTTT; V: TRBV15; D: -; J: TRBJ1-5; size: -
CDR3: CASSLGTGNTDTQYF; DNA: TGTGCCAGCAGCTTAGGCACAGGGAACACAGATACGCAGTATTTT; V: TRBV7-9; D: -; J: TRBJ2-3; size: -
CDR3: CASRRKTGIHGYTF; DNA: TGTGCCAGCAGGAGGAAGACGGGGATCCATGGCTACACCTTC; V: TRBV6-5; D: -; J: TRBJ1-2; size: -
CDR3: CAWRSGREGSTDTQYF; DNA: TGTGCCTGGAGGTCTGGGCGGGAGGGGAGCACAGATACGCAGTATTTT; V: TRBV30; D: TRBD2; J: TRBJ2-3; size: -
CDR3: CARSLYIRVYSNQPQHF; DNA: TGTGCCAGATCACTTTACATCCGCGTCTATAGCAATCAGCCCCAGCATTTT; V: TRBV28; D: -; J: TRBJ1-5; size: -
CDR3: CASSDARAQETQYF; DNA: TGTGCCAGCAGTGATGCCAGAGCCCAAGAGACCCAGTACTTC; V: TRBV2; D: -; J: TRBJ2-5; size: -
CDR3: CASNQGPTDTQYF; DNA: TGTGCCAGCAATCAGGGGCCCACAGATACGCAGTATTTT; V: TRBV28; D: -; J: TRBJ2-3; size: -
CDR3: CASSYGAGKMNTEAFF; DNA: TGTGCCAGCAGTTACGGCGCAGGGAAAATGAACACTGAAGCTTTCTTT; V: TRBV6-5; D: -; J: TRBJ1-1; size: -
CDR3: CASSHGSWGRETSGANVLTF; DNA: TGTGCCAGCAGTCATGGGAGTTGGGGCAGGGAAACCTCTGGGGCCAACGTCCTGACTTTC; V: TRBV27; D: -; J: TRBJ2-6; size: few
CDR3: CASSLVPGNEQFF; DNA: TGCGCCAGCAGCTTGGTACCAGGCAATGAGCAGTTCTTC; V: TRBV5-1; D: -; J: TRBJ2-1; size: -
CDR3: CASSQVPGQGSGAYTGELFF; DNA: TGCGCCAGCAGCCAAGTCCCGGGACAGGGATCAGGGGCCTACACCGGGGAGCTGTTTTTT; V: TRBV4-1; D: TRBD1; J: TRBJ2-2; size: -
CDR3: CASRVGLGTDTQYF; DNA: TGTGCCAGCAGAGTGGGACTAGGCACAGATACGCAGTATTTT; V: TRBV6-1; D: TRBD2; J: TRBJ2-3; size: few
CDR3: CASSGDRGNYNEQFF; DNA: TGCGCCAGCAGCGGAGACAGGGGTAACTACAATGAGCAGTTCTTC; V: TRBV5-1; D: TRBD1; J: TRBJ2-1; size: -
CDR3: CASSALSGGAGDTQYF; DNA: TGTGCCAGCAGCGCCCTAAGCGGGGGGGCGGGAGATACGCAGTATTTT; V: TRBV9; D: TRBD2; J: TRBJ2-3; size: -
CDR3: CASSQGGAGDYGYTF; DNA: TGTGCCAGCAGCCAAGGTGGAGCGGGGGACTATGGCTACACCTTC; V: TRBV14; D: -; J: TRBJ1-2; size: -
CDR3: CASSLNPATGKETQYF; DNA: TGTGCCAGCAGTTTAAATCCTGCGACAGGGAAAGAGACCCAGTACTTC; V: TRBV28; D: TRBD1; J: TRBJ2-5; size: few
CDR3: CASGLVLNSPLHF; DNA: TGTGCTAGTGGTTTGGTACTTAATTCACCCCTCCACTTT; V: TRBV12-5; D: -; J: TRBJ1-6; size: -
CDR3: CASSLYTGPHSGNTIYF; DNA: TGTGCCAGCAGTTTATACACAGGGCCTCACTCTGGAAACACCATATATTTT; V: TRBV28; D: -; J: TRBJ1-3; size: -
CDR3: CASSPLGGTDTQYF; DNA: TGCGCCAGCAGCCCACTTGGAGGGACAGATACGCAGTATTTT; V: TRBV4-1; D: -; J: TRBJ2-3; size: -
CDR3: CASTAGLDTQYF; DNA: TGTGCCAGCACCGCCGGGTTAGATACGCAGTATTTT; V: TRBV6-5; D: -; J: TRBJ2-3; size: -
CDR3: CASSQERLAEYNEQFF; DNA: TGCGCCAGCAGCCAAGAGAGACTAGCGGAATACAATGAGCAGTTCTTC; V: TRBV4-3; D: TRBD2; J: TRBJ2-1; size: -
CDR3: CASSLKRMNTEAFF; DNA: TGTGCCAGCAGCTTAAAACGTATGAACACTGAAGCTTTCTTT; V: TRBV7-8; D: -; J: TRBJ1-1; size: -
CDR3: CAMGPGDEQFF; DNA: TGTGCCATGGGACCAGGGGATGAGCAGTTCTTC; V: TRBV2; D: -; J: TRBJ2-1; size: -
CDR3: CASSFGQGRGYTF; DNA: TGTGCCAGCAGTTTTGGACAGGGCCGTGGCTACACCTTC; V: TRBV27; D: TRBD1; J: TRBJ1-2; size: -
CDR3: CASSGRLARNNEQFF; DNA: TGTGCCAGCAGCGGACGACTAGCGAGAAACAATGAGCAGTTCTTC; V: TRBV9; D: TRBD2; J: TRBJ2-1; size: -
CDR3: CASSDGQGTGNTIYF; DNA: TGTGCCAGTAGCGACGGACAGGGAACTGGAAACACCATATATTTT; V: TRBV19; D: TRBD1; J: TRBJ1-3; size: -
CDR3: CASSQDPFTYEQYF; DNA: TGCGCCAGCAGCCAAGACCCTTTCACCTACGAGCAGTACTTC; V: TRBV7-2; D: -; J: TRBJ2-7; size: -
CDR3: CASSQDRNGAGDTQYF; DNA: TGCGCCAGCAGCCAAGATCGTAACGGAGCGGGAGATACGCAGTATTTT; V: TRBV4-1; D: -; J: TRBJ2-3; size: once
CDR3: CASSALLGLPTEAFF; DNA: TGTGCCAGTAGCGCCCTACTGGGTCTTCCCACTGAAGCTTTCTTT; V: TRBV19; D: -; J: TRBJ1-1; size: -
CDR3: CASSEAYWTADSGANVLTF; DNA: TGTGCCAGCAGTGAAGCGTACTGGACAGCAGACTCTGGGGCCAACGTCCTGACTTTC; V: TRBV6-1; D: -; J: TRBJ2-6; size: -
CDR3: CASSPTTPGQYTEAFF; DNA: TGTGCCAGCAGCCCAACTACACCGGGACAGTACACTGAAGCTTTCTTT; V: TRBV11-2; D: TRBD1; J: TRBJ1-1; size: few
CDR3: CASSSKGGSRASNEQFF; DNA: TGTGCCAGCAGCTCTAAAGGGGGCAGTCGGGCTTCCAATGAGCAGTTCTTC; V: TRBV11-2; D: TRBD1; J: TRBJ2-1; size: -
CDR3: CASSNRGGTEAFF; DNA: TGTGCCAGCAGTAACAGGGGGGGGACTGAAGCTTTCTTT; V: TRBV6-1; D: TRBD1; J: TRBJ1-1; size: -
CDR3: CATKQGPQETQYF; DNA: TGTGCCACAAAACAGGGCCCTCAAGAGACCCAGTACTTC; V: TRBV10-3; D: -; J: TRBJ2-5; size: -
CDR3: CASSLTPGTDTQYF; DNA: TGTGCCAGCAGCTTAACCCCCGGAACAGATACGCAGTATTTT; V: TRBV11-2; D: -; J: TRBJ2-3; size: -
CDR3: CASSIYAGDGNTIYF; DNA: TGTGCCAGTAGTATATACGCAGGGGACGGAAACACCATATATTTT; V: TRBV19; D: -; J: TRBJ1-3; size: -
CDR3: CASSSALDLYGYTF; DNA: TGTGCCAGCAGCTCGGCCCTTGACTTATATGGCTACACCTTC; V: TRBV5-5; D: -; J: TRBJ1-2; size: once
CDR3: CATSRGQTDTQYF; DNA: TGTGCCACCAGCAGAGGACAAACCGATACGCAGTATTTT; V: TRBV15; D: -; J: TRBJ2-3; size: -
CDR3: CASSQDRADTGELFF; DNA: TGCGCCAGCAGCCAAGATCGAGCCGACACCGGGGAGCTGTTTTTT; V: TRBV4-3; D: -; J: TRBJ2-2; size: -
CDR3: CASSRMGVASVHWGNEQFF; DNA: TGTGCCAGCAGCCGAATGGGCGTAGCTAGCGTTCATTGGGGCAATGAGCAGTTCTTC; V: TRBV14; D: -; J: TRBJ2-1; size: -
CDR3: CASRGTGQALANYGYTF; DNA: TGTGCCAGCAGGGGGACAGGCCAAGCCTTAGCTAACTATGGCTACACCTTC; V: TRBV28; D: TRBD1; J: TRBJ1-2; size: -
CDR3: CAWSVQGKSSYEQYF; DNA: TGTGCCTGGAGTGTACAGGGCAAGAGCTCCTACGAGCAGTACTTC; V: TRBV30; D: -; J: TRBJ2-7; size: -
CDR3: CASSVSGDYGYTF; DNA: TGTGCCAGCAGCGTATCTGGTGACTATGGCTACACCTTC; V: TRBV9; D: -; J: TRBJ1-2; size: -
CDR3: CASSQDLGARGNTIYF; DNA: TGTGCCAGCAGCCAAGACTTGGGGGCGCGAGGAAACACCATATATTTT; V: TRBV4-2; D: -; J: TRBJ1-3; size: -
CDR3: CAWSSGLGYNEQFF; DNA: TGTGCCTGGAGTTCGGGACTAGGATACAATGAGCAGTTCTTC; V: TRBV30; D: TRBD2; J: TRBJ2-1; size: -
CDR3: CASSEGRGTDTQYF; DNA: TGTGCCAGCAGTGAGGGACGGGGCACAGATACGCAGTATTTT; V: TRBV2; D: -; J: TRBJ2-3; size: -